The rows below give T cell receptor beta chains drawn from one sample of a study of T cells in Graves' hyperthyroidism and ophthalmopathy. A single record per CDR3 protein comes from TCRdb applying MiXCR to the multiplex PCR reads. The profile covers about 410,000 distinct CDR3 sequences, with more than 14% appearing a single time and roughly 21% taken by the ten largest. The sequenced sample was blood. The receptors shown here come from a woman in her 30s with Graves' ophthalmopathy. The CDR3 runs from the conserved cysteine through the conserved F or W. D genes are given only for firm matches.

D gene: .
J gene: TRBJ1-2
V gene: TRBV3-1
CDR3 protein: CASSQDNRSNYGYTF

D gene: .
J gene: TRBJ2-3
V gene: TRBV28
CDR3 protein: CASSFENSPHTDTQYF

D gene: .
J gene: TRBJ2-1
V gene: TRBV11-2
CDR3 protein: CASSLDGLYNEQFF

D gene: .
J gene: TRBJ2-6
V gene: TRBV27
CDR3 protein: CASLARGGANVLTF

D gene: .
J gene: TRBJ1-1
V gene: TRBV5-1
CDR3 protein: CASSGGTMTFF

D gene: .
J gene: TRBJ1-3
V gene: TRBV7-7
CDR3 protein: CASSLAESSGNTIYF

D gene: TRBD1
J gene: TRBJ1-6
V gene: TRBV6-2/TRBV6-3
CDR3 protein: CASSYTGVGYNSPLHF

D gene: TRBD2
J gene: TRBJ2-7
V gene: TRBV4-2
CDR3 protein: CASSPSSGAYEQYF

D gene: .
J gene: TRBJ2-5
V gene: TRBV2
CDR3 protein: CASSEWVGEETQYF

D gene: TRBD2
J gene: TRBJ2-7
V gene: TRBV7-6
CDR3 protein: CASSLGTSGGSLYEQYF

D gene: .
J gene: TRBJ1-1
V gene: TRBV4-1
CDR3 protein: CASSHRADRFGNTEAFF

D gene: TRBD2
J gene: TRBJ2-5
V gene: TRBV12-3/TRBV12-4
CDR3 protein: CASSLASGGPEETQYF

D gene: .
J gene: TRBJ2-7
V gene: TRBV27
CDR3 protein: CAGSDYEQYF

D gene: .
J gene: TRBJ1-1
V gene: TRBV9
CDR3 protein: CASSVYLNTEAFF

D gene: .
J gene: TRBJ1-2
V gene: TRBV27
CDR3 protein: CASRTGFYSVHGYTF

D gene: .
J gene: TRBJ2-4
V gene: TRBV6-1
CDR3 protein: CASSEVRHDLAIAKNIQYF

D gene: .
J gene: TRBJ2-7
V gene: TRBV2
CDR3 protein: CASSVQHVQGSYEQYF

D gene: TRBD2
J gene: TRBJ2-3
V gene: TRBV7-8
CDR3 protein: CASSLRPRGGRTDTQYF

D gene: TRBD1
J gene: TRBJ2-3
V gene: TRBV30
CDR3 protein: CAGTGTASTDTQYF

D gene: TRBD1
J gene: TRBJ2-1
V gene: TRBV27
CDR3 protein: CASSPDPDRGGWYNEQFF

D gene: TRBD1
J gene: TRBJ2-3
V gene: TRBV5-1
CDR3 protein: CASSMGQLSDTQYF

D gene: TRBD1
J gene: TRBJ1-5
V gene: TRBV18
CDR3 protein: CASSPTGEVYQPQHF

D gene: TRBD1
J gene: TRBJ1-5
V gene: TRBV19
CDR3 protein: CASSTPTGAVDQPQHF

D gene: TRBD1
J gene: TRBJ2-2
V gene: TRBV20-1
CDR3 protein: CSAPDRGNTGELFF

D gene: .
J gene: TRBJ1-5
V gene: TRBV20-1
CDR3 protein: CSAFGGYSNQPQHF

D gene: .
J gene: TRBJ1-5
V gene: TRBV28
CDR3 protein: CASSAWDSVNQPQHF

D gene: TRBD2
J gene: TRBJ2-1
V gene: TRBV20-1
CDR3 protein: CSARDLGGGYNEQFF

D gene: .
J gene: TRBJ2-2
V gene: TRBV14
CDR3 protein: CASSAGASGELFF

D gene: .
J gene: TRBJ2-3
V gene: TRBV11-2
CDR3 protein: CASSLSSPLGPDTQYF

D gene: TRBD2
J gene: TRBJ2-4
V gene: TRBV20-1
CDR3 protein: CSASALAGSQNIQYF

D gene: .
J gene: TRBJ1-2
V gene: TRBV5-8
CDR3 protein: CASSNVQASNYGYTF

D gene: .
J gene: TRBJ1-4
V gene: TRBV28
CDR3 protein: CASKGRNNEKLFF

D gene: .
J gene: TRBJ2-7
V gene: TRBV5-4
CDR3 protein: CASSLGAGSSYEQYF

D gene: .
J gene: TRBJ1-1
V gene: TRBV4-1
CDR3 protein: CASSQVVAGMNTEAFF

D gene: .
J gene: TRBJ2-5
V gene: TRBV2
CDR3 protein: CAKKGREQETQYF

D gene: TRBD1
J gene: TRBJ1-2
V gene: TRBV2
CDR3 protein: CASSLGQAKSGGYTF

D gene: .
J gene: TRBJ1-1
V gene: TRBV19
CDR3 protein: CASSSRGGLGTEAFF

D gene: TRBD2
J gene: TRBJ2-2
V gene: TRBV7-9
CDR3 protein: CASSFFFTSGAYVTGELFF

D gene: .
J gene: TRBJ2-5
V gene: TRBV6-1
CDR3 protein: CASTSRQIYQETQYF

D gene: .
J gene: TRBJ1-1
V gene: TRBV7-9
CDR3 protein: CASSPPREAIEAFF

D gene: .
J gene: TRBJ1-4
V gene: TRBV3-1
CDR3 protein: CASSQGNEKLFF

D gene: .
J gene: TRBJ2-6
V gene: TRBV12-3/TRBV12-4
CDR3 protein: CASCTAANVLTF

D gene: TRBD2
J gene: TRBJ2-2
V gene: TRBV4-2
CDR3 protein: CASSWGTSGAGELFF

D gene: .
J gene: TRBJ1-6
V gene: TRBV6-1
CDR3 protein: CASTMRSSYNSPLHF

D gene: TRBD2
J gene: TRBJ2-7
V gene: TRBV28
CDR3 protein: CASSLSASAGATYEQYF

D gene: .
J gene: TRBJ1-2
V gene: TRBV27
CDR3 protein: CASSLKGQMNYGYTF

D gene: TRBD1
J gene: TRBJ1-2
V gene: TRBV2
CDR3 protein: CASTQGAGLYGYTF

D gene: .
J gene: TRBJ2-1
V gene: TRBV27
CDR3 protein: CASRGGVNYNEQFF

D gene: TRBD1
J gene: TRBJ2-7
V gene: TRBV2
CDR3 protein: CARGRDSSYEQYF

D gene: .
J gene: TRBJ1-2
V gene: TRBV9
CDR3 protein: CASSPSAMYGYTF

D gene: TRBD1
J gene: TRBJ2-3
V gene: TRBV12-3/TRBV12-4
CDR3 protein: CASSSGQGQIDTQYF

D gene: .
J gene: TRBJ1-2
V gene: TRBV30
CDR3 protein: CATPRGATF

D gene: TRBD2
J gene: TRBJ2-7
V gene: TRBV2
CDR3 protein: CASRRASGGFYEQYF

D gene: TRBD1
J gene: TRBJ1-1
V gene: TRBV6-1
CDR3 protein: CASSVGQENTEAFF